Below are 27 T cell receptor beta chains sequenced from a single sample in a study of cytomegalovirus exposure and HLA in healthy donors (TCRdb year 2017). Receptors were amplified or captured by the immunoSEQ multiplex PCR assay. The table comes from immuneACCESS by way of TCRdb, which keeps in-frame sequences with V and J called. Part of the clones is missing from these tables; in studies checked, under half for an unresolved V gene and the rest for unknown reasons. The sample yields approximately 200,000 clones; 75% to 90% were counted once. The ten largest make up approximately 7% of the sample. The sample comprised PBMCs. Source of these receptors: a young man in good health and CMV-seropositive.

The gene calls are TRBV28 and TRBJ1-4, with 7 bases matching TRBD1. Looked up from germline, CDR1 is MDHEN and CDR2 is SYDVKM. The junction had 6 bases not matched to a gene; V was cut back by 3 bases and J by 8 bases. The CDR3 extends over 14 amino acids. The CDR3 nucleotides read TGTGCCAGCAGTTTTGGAGACAGGGCGGAAAAACTGTTTTTT. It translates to CASSFGDRAEKLFF.

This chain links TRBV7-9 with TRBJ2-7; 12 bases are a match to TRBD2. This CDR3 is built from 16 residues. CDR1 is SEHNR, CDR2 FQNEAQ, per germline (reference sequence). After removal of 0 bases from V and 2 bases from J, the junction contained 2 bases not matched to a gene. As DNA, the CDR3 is TGTGCCAGCAGCTTAGCGGGACTAGCGGGCGCCTACGAGCAGTACTTC. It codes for CASSLAGLAGAYEQYF.

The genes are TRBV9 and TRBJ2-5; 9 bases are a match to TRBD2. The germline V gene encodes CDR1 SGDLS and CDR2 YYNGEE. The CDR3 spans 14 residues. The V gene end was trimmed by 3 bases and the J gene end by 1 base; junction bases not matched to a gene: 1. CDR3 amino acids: CASSATSGQETQYF. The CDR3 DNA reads TGTGCCAGCAGCGCGACTAGCGGCCAAGAGACCCAGTACTTC.

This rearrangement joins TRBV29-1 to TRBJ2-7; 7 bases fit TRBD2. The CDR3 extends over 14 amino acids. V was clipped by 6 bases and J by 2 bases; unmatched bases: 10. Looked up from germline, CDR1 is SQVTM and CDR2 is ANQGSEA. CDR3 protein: CSVNLGGVAYEQYF. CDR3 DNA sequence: TGCAGCGTCAACCTGGGGGGGGTCGCCTACGAGCAGTACTTC.

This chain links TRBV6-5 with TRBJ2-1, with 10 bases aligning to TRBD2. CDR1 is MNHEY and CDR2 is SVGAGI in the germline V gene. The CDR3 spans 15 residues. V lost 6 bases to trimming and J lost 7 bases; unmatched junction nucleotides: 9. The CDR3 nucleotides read TGTGCCAGCAGCCTCAGCGGGAGGGCCTGGAATGAGCAGTTCTTC. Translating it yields CASSLSGRAWNEQFF.

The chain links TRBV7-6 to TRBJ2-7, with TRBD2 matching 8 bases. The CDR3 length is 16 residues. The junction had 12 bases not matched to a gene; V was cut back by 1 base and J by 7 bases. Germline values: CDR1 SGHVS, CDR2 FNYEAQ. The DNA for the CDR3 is TGTGCCAGCAGCTTAGAGCTGGGACTAGTAACGAGGGAGCAGTACTTC. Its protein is CASSLELGLVTREQYF.

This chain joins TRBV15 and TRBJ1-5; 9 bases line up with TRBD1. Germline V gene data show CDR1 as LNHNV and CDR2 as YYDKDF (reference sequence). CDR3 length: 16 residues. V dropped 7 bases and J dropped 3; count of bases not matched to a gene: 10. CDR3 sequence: CATNTPGQGYNQPQHF. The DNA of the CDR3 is TGTGCCACCAATACTCCGGGACAGGGTTACAATCAGCCCCAGCATTTT.

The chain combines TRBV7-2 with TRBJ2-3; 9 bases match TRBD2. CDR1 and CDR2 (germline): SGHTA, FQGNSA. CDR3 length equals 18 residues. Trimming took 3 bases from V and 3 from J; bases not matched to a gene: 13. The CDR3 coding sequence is TGTGCCAGCAGCTTCGCGGGGGGTGGAGCGGGAGGAACAGATACGCAGTATTTT. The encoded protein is CASSFAGGGAGGTDTQYF.

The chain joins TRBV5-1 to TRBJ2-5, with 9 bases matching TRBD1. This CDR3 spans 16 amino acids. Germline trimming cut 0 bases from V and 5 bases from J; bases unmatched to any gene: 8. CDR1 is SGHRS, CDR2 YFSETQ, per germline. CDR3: CASSLAPQGAGETQYF. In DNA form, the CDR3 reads TGCGCCAGCAGCTTGGCCCCACAGGGGGCGGGCGAGACCCAGTACTTC.

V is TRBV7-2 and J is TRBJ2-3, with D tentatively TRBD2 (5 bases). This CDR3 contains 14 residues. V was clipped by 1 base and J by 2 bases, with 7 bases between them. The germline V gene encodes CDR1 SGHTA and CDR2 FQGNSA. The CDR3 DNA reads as TGTGCCAGCAGCTTAGAACTAGTCACAGATACGCAGTATTTT. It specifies CASSLELVTDTQYF.

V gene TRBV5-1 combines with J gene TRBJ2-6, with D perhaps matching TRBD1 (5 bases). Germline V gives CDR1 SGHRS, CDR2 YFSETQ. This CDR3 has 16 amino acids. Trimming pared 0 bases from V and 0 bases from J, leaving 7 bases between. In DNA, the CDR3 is TGCGCCAGCAGCTTGGGACAGCACTCTGGGGCCAACGTCCTGACTTTC. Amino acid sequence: CASSLGQHSGANVLTF.

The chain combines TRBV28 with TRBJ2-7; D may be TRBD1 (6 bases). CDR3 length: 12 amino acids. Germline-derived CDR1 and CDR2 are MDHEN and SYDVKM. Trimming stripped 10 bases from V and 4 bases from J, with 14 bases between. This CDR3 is CATMGTSYEQYF. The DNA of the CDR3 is TGTGCCACTATGGGGACATCTTACGAGCAGTACTTC.

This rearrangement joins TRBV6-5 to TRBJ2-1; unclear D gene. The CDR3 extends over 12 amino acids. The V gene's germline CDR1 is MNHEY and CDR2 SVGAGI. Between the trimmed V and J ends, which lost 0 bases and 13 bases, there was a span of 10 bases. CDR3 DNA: TGTGCCAGCAGTTACTCGGGCGTTTTTCAGTTCTTC. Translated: CASSYSGVFQFF.

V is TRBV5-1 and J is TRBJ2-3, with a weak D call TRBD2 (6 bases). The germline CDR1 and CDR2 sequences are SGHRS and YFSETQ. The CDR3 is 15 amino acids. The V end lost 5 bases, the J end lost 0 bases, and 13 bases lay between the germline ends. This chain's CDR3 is CASSTTGTSTDTQYF. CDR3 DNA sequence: TGCGCCAGCAGTACGACCGGGACTAGCACAGATACGCAGTATTTT.

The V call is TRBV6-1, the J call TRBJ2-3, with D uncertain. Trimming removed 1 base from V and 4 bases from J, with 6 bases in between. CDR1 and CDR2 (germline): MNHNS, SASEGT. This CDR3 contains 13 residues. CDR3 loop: CASSEVIADTQYF. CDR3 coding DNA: TGTGCCAGCAGTGAAGTAATTGCAGATACGCAGTATTTT.

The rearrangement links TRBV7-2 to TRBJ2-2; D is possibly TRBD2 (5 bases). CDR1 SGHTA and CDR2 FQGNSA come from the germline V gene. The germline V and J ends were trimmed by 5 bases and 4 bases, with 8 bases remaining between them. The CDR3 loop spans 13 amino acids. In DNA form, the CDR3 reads TGTGCCAGCAGCCGTGCGGGCACCGGGGAGCTGTTTTTT. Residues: CASSRAGTGELFF.

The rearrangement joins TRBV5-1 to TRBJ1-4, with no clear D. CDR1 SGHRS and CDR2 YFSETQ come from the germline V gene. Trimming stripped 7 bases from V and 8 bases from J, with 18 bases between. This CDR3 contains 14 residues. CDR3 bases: TGCGCCAGCGCCCCCGTGGTAAGAGGAGAAAAACTGTTTTTT. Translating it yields CASAPVVRGEKLFF. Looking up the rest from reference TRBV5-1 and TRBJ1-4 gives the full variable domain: KAGVTQTPRYLIKTRGQQVTLSCSPISGHRSVSWYQQTPGQGLQFLFEYFSETQRNKGNFPGRFSGRQFSNSRSEMNVSTLELGDSALYLCASAPVVRGEKLFFGSGTQLSVL.

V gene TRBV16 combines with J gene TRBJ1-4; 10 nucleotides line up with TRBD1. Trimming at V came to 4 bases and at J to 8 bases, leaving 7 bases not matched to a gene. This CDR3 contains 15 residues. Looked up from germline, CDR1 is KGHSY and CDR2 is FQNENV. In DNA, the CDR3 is TGTGCCAGCAGCCCCGACAGGGGGCTAAGAGAAAAACTGTTTTTT. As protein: CASSPDRGLREKLFF.

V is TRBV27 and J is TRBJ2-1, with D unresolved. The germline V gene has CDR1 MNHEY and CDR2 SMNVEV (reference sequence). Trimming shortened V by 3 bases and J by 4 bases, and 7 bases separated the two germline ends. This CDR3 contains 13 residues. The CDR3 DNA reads TGTGCCAGCAGTTTCGGAGCTTACAATGAGCAGTTCTTC. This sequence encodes CASSFGAYNEQFF.

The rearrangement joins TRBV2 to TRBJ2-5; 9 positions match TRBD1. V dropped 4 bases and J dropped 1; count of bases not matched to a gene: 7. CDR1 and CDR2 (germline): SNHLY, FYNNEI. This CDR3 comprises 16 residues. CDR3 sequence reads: CASSAGTGTSQETQYF. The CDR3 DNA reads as TGTGCCAGCAGTGCCGGGACAGGGACCTCCCAAGAGACCCAGTACTTC.

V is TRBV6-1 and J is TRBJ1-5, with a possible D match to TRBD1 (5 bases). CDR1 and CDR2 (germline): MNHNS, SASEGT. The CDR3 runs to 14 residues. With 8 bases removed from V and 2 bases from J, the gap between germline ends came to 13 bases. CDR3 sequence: CASASRGGNQPQHF. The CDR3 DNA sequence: TGTGCCAGCGCTTCAAGGGGTGGCAATCAGCCCCAGCATTTT.

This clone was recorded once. CDR3 in amino acids: CASSQKGRGITGYTF. The CDR3 DNA is TGTGCCAGCAGCCAAAAAGGACGGGGGATAACTGGCTACACCTTC. The genes are TRBV14 and TRBJ1-2, with D perhaps TRBD1 (5 bases). This CDR3 region has 15 residues. Trimming stripped 2 bases from V and 7 bases from J, with 17 bases between. The germline V gene encodes CDR1 SGHDN and CDR2 FVKESK.

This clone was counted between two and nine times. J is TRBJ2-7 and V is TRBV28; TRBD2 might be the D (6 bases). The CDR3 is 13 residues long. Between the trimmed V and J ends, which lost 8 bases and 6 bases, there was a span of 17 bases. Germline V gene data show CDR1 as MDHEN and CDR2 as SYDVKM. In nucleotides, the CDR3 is TGTGCCAGCGGCGGGCTAGCGCTCCGCGAGCAGTACTTC. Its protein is CASGGLALREQYF.

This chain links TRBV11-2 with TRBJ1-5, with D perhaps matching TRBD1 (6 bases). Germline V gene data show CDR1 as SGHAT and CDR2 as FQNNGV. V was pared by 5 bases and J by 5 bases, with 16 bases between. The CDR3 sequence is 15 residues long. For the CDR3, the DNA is TGTGCCAGCAGCCTAACCGCGGACAGTTATCAGCCCCAGCATTTT. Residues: CASSLTADSYQPQHF.

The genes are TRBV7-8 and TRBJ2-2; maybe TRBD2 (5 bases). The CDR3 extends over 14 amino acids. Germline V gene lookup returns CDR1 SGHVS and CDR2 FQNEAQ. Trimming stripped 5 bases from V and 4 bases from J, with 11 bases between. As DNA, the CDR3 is TGTGCCAGCAGCGGGAGAGAGGGCACCGGGGAGCTGTTTTTT. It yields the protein CASSGREGTGELFF. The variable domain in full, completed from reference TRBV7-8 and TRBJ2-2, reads GAGVSQSPRYKVAKRGQDVALRCDPISGHVSLFWYQQALGQGPEFLTYFQNEAQLDKSGLPSDRFFAERPEGSVSTLKIQRTQQEDSAVYLCASSGREGTGELFFGEGSRLTVL.

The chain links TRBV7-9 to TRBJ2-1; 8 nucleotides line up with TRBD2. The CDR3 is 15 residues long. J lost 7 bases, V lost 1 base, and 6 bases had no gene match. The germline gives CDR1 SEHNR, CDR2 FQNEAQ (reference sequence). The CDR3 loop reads CASSLEGTSRNEQFF. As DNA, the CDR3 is TGTGCCAGCAGCTTAGAAGGGACTAGTAGGAATGAGCAGTTCTTC.

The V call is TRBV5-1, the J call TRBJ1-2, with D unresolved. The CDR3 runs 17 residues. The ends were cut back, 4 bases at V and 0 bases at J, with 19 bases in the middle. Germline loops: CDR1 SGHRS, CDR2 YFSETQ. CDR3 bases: TGCGCCAGCAGCCAACCCGAGAGTCCCGCGGCTAACTATGGCTACACCTTC. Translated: CASSQPESPAANYGYTF. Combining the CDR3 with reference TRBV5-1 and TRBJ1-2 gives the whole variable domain KAGVTQTPRYLIKTRGQQVTLSCSPISGHRSVSWYQQTPGQGLQFLFEYFSETQRNKGNFPGRFSGRQFSNSRSEMNVSTLELGDSALYLCASSQPESPAANYGYTFGSGTRLTVV.